A selection of T cell receptor beta chains follows, all from one sample in a study of CD8+ T cells in alopecia areata. Profiling relied on immunoSEQ multiplex PCR, and the TCRdb table lists in-frame clones only, not all of them. The sample lists 150,000 to 160,000 clones, about 50% occurring once. The specimen comprised CD8+ T cells sorted from blood, sampled at week 0. The receptor source for this set is a human donor with alopecia areata. The CDR3 runs from the conserved cysteine through the conserved F or W. D genes are given only for firm matches. Size is omitted from some rows. Given values are once, few, many or a class for expanded clones.

-,TRBV7-8,-,TRBJ2-7,TGTGCCAGCAGCCCCGACGGGGGGCTCAACGAGCAGTACTTC,CASSPDGGLNEQYF
TRBD1,TRBV30,-,TRBJ2-1,TGTGCCTGGAGCCCCGGGACAGGGGAATATGAGCAGTTCTTC,CAWSPGTGEYEQFF
-,TRBV13,few,TRBJ1-5,TGTGCCAGCAGCGCGGGCGGTCAGCCCCAGCATTTT,CASSAGGQPQHF
-,TRBV7-9,few,TRBJ1-1,TGTGCCAGCAGCTCTGAGGGACCTGAAGCTTTCTTT,CASSSEGPEAFF
-,TRBV27,-,TRBJ1-2,TGTGCCTCCAGCTCAGGTTCCTATGGCTACACCTTC,CASSSGSYGYTF
-,TRBV29-1,few,TRBJ2-7,TGCAGCGTTCACAGAGACTACGAGCAGTACTTC,CSVHRDYEQYF
TRBD1,TRBV4-3,-,TRBJ1-5,TGCGCCAGCAGCCCCGGGACAGGTTCAAATCAGCCCCAGCATTTT,CASSPGTGSNQPQHF
-,TRBV19,-,TRBJ2-1,TGTGCCAGTAGTATTGGACACAATGAGCAGTTCTTC,CASSIGHNEQFF
-,TRBV6-6,few,TRBJ2-1,TGTGCCAGCAGTTACTCGGTGGAGGGTTCTTCGGATGAGCAGTTCTTC,CASSYSVEGSSDEQFF
-,TRBV4-3,-,TRBJ2-7,TGCGCCAGCAGCCAAGATTTGGGCGCTTTCTACGAGCAGTACTTC,CASSQDLGAFYEQYF